What follows are 2 T cell receptor beta chains derived from one specimen sequenced in a study of cytomegalovirus exposure and HLA in healthy donors. Profiled with immunoSEQ multiplex PCR; TCRdb holds only in-frame clones, not every one. This table holds about 250,000 clones, roughly 84% found once. Sequencing was carried out using PBMCs. These receptors originate from a man younger than 35 in good health and CMV-seropositive.

V is TRBV29-1 and J is TRBJ1-3; D is uncertain. Germline V gene data show CDR1 as SQVTM and CDR2 as ANQGSEA. The V and J ends lost 4 bases and 4 bases respectively, with 11 bases between them. The CDR3 has 13 amino acids. The CDR3 DNA reads as TGCAGCGTTGGCGACACGGTGGGAAACACCATATATTTT. This sequence encodes CSVGDTVGNTIYF.

The chain uses TRBV7-9 and TRBJ2-7; 9 bases are a match to TRBD1. V lost 5 bases and J lost 2; bases outside the gene matches: 7. Germline values: CDR1 SEHNR, CDR2 FQNEAQ (reference sequence). This CDR3 has 15 amino acids. CDR3 loop: CASSTDRGGAYEQYF. The CDR3 DNA reads TGTGCCAGCAGCACGGACAGGGGAGGGGCCTACGAGCAGTACTTC.